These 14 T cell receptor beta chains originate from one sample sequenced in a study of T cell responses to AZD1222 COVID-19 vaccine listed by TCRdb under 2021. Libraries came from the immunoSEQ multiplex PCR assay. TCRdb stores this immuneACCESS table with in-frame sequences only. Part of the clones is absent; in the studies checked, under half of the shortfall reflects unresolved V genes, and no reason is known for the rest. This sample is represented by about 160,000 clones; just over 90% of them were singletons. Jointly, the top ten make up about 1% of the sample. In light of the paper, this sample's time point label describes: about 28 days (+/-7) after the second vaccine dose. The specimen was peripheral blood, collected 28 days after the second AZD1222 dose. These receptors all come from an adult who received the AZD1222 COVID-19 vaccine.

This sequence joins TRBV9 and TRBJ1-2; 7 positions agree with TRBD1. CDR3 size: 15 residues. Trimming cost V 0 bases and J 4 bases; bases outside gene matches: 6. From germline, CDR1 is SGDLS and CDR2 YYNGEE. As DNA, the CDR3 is TGTGCCAGCAGCGTAGAAGGGGGCGCAGGCTATGGCTACACCTTC. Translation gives CASSVEGGAGYGYTF. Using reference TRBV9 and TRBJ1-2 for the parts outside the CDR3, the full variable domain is DSGVTQTPKHLITATGQRVTLRCSPRSGDLSVYWYQQSLDQGLQFLIQYYNGEERAKGNILERFSAQQFPDLHSELNLSSLELGDSALYFCASSVEGGAGYGYTFGSGTRLTVV.

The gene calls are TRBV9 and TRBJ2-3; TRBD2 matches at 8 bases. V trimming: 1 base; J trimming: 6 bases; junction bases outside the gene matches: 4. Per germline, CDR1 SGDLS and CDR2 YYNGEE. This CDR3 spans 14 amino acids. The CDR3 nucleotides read TGTGCCAGCAGCGTAACGGGGGGGGCGGATACGCAGTATTTT. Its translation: CASSVTGGADTQYF.

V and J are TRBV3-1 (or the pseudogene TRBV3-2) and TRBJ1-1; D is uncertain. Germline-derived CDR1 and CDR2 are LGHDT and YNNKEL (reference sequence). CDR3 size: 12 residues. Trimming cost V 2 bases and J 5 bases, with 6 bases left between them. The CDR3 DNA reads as TGTGCCAGCAGCCAAATGGGAACTGAAGCTTTCTTT. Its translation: CASSQMGTEAFF.

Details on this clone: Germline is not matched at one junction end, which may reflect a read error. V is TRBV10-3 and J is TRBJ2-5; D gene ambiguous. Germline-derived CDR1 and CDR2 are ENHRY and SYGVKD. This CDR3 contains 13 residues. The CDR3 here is CAISETAQGTQYF. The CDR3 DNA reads TGTGCCATCAGTGAGACCGCCCAAGGGACCCAGTACTTC.

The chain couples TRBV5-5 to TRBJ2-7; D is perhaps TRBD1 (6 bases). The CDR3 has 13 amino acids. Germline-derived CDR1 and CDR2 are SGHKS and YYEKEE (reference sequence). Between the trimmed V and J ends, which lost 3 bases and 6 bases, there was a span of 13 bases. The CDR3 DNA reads TGTGCCAGCAGCTCCGAACGGGACACCGAGCAGTACTTC. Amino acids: CASSSERDTEQYF.

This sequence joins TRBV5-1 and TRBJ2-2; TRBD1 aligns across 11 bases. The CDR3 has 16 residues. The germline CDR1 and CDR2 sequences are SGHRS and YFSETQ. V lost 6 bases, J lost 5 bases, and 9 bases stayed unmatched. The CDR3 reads CASTHTGTGGTGELFF. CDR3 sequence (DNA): TGCGCCAGCACCCATACCGGGACAGGGGGGACCGGGGAGCTGTTTTTT.

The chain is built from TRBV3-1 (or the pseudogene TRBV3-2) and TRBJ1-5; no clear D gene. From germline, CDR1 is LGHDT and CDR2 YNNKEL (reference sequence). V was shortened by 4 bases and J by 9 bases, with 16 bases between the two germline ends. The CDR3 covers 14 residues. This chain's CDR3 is CASSPDARLSPQHF. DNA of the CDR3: TGTGCCAGCAGCCCCGACGCCAGACTCTCGCCCCAGCATTTT.

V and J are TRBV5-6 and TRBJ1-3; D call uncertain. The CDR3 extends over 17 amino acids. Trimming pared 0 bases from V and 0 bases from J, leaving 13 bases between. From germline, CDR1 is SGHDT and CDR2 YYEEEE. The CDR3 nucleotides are TGTGCCAGCAGCTTGGATGCAGGTCCCAGCTCTGGAAACACCATATATTTT. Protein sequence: CASSLDAGPSSGNTIYF.

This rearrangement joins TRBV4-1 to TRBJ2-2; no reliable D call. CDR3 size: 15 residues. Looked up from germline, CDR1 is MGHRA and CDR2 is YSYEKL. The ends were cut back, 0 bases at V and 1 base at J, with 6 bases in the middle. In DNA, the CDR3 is TGCGCCAGCAGCCAAGATCGCCGGAACACCGGGGAGCTGTTTTTT. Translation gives CASSQDRRNTGELFF.

CDR3 protein: CATRRGHYNEQFF. In DNA form, the CDR3 reads TGTGCCACCAGGCGAGGGCACTACAATGAGCAGTTCTTC. The chain has TRBV15 and TRBJ2-1; possible D gene TRBD2, 5 bases. This CDR3 has 13 residues. Germline CDR1 LNHNV, CDR2 YYDKDF (reference sequence). The V gene lost 6 bases and the J gene lost 3 bases, with 9 bases spanning the gap.

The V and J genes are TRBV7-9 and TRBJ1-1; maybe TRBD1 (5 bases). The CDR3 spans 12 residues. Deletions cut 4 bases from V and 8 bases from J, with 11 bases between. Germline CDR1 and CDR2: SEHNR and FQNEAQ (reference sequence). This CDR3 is CASSSLGGEAFF. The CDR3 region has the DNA TGTGCCAGCAGCTCCCTCGGGGGGGAAGCTTTCTTT. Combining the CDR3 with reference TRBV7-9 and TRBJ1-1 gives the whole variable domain DTGVSQNPRHKITKRGQNVTFRCDPISEHNRLYWYRQTLGQGPEFLTYFQNEAQLEKSRLLSDRFSAERPKGSFSTLEIQRTEQGDSAMYLCASSSLGGEAFFGQGTRLTVV.

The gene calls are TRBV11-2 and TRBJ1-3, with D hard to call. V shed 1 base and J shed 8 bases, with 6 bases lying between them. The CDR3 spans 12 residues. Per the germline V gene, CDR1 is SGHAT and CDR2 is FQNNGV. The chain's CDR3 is CASSLGRDTIYF. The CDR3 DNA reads TGTGCCAGCAGCTTAGGGCGGGACACCATATATTTT. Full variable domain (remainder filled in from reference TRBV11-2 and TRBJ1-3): EAGVAQSPRYKIIEKRQSVAFWCNPISGHATLYWYQQILGQGPKLLIQFQNNGVVDDSQLPKDRFSAERLKGVDSTLKIQPAKLEDSAVYLCASSLGRDTIYFGEGSWLTVV.

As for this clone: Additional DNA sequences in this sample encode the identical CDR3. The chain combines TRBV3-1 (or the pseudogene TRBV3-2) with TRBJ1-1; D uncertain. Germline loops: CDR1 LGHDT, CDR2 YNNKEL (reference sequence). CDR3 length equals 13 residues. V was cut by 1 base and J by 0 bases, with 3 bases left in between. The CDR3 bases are TGTGCCAGCAGCCAAGTAATGAACACTGAAGCTTTCTTT. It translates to CASSQVMNTEAFF.

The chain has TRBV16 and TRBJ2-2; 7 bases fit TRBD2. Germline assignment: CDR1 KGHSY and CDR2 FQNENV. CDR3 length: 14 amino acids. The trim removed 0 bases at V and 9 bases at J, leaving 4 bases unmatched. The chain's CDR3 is CASSQSLAVRELFF. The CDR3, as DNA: TGTGCCAGCAGCCAATCGCTAGCGGTACGGGAGCTGTTTTTT.